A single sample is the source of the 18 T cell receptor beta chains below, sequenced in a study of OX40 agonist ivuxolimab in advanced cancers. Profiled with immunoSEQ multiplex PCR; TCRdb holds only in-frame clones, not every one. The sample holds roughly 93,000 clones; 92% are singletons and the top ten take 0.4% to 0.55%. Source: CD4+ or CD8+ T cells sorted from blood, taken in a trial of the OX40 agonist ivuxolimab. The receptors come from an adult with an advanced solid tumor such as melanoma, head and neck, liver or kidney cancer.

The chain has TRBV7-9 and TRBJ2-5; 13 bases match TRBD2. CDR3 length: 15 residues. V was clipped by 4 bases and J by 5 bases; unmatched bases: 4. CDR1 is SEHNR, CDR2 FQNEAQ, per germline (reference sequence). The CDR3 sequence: CASSSGLAGLETQYF. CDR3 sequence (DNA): TGTGCCAGCAGCTCGGGACTAGCGGGGCTTGAGACCCAGTACTTC. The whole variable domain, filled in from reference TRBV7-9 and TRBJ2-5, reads DTGVSQNPRHKITKRGQNVTFRCDPISEHNRLYWYRQTLGQGPEFLTYFQNEAQLEKSRLLSDRFSAERPKGSFSTLEIQRTEQGDSAMYLCASSSGLAGLETQYFGPGTRLLVL.

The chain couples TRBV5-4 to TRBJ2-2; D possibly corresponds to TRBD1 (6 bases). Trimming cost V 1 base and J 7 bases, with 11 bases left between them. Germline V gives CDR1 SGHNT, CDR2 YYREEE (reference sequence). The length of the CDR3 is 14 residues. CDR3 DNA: TGTGCCAGCAGCTTGACTTTAGGGGGCGGGGAGCTGTTTTTT. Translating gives CASSLTLGGGELFF.

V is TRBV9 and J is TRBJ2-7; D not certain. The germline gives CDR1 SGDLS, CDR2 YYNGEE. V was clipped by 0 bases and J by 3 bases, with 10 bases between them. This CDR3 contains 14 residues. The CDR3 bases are TGTGCCAGCAGCGTAGGAGCCGATATCTACGAGCAGTACTTC. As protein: CASSVGADIYEQYF. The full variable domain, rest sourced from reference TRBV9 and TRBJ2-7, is DSGVTQTPKHLITATGQRVTLRCSPRSGDLSVYWYQQSLDQGLQFLIQYYNGEERAKGNILERFSAQQFPDLHSELNLSSLELGDSALYFCASSVGADIYEQYFGPGTRLTVT.

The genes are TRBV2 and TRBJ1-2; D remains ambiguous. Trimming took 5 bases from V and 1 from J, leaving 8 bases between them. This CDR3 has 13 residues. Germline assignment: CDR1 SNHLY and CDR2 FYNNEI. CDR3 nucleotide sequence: TGTGCCAGCAGTCCAGACCATAACTATGGCTACACCTTC. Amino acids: CASSPDHNYGYTF.

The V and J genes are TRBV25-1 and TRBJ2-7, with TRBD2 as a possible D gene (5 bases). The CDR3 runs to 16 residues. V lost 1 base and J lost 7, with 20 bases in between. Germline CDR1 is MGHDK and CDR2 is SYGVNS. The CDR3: CASSEWGTSFLGEQYF. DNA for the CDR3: TGTGCCAGCAGTGAATGGGGTACTAGTTTCCTGGGGGAGCAGTACTTC.

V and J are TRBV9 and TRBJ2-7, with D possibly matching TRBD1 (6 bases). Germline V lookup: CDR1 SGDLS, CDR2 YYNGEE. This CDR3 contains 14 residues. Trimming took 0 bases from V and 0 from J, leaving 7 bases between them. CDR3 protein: CASSVGDTSYEQYF. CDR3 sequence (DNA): TGTGCCAGCAGCGTAGGGGACACCTCCTACGAGCAGTACTTC.

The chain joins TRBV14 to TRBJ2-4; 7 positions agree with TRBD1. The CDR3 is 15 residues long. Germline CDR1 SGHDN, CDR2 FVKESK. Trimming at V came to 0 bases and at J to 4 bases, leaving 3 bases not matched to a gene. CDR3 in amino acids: CASSQDWGQKNIQYF. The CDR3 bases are TGTGCCAGCAGCCAAGATTGGGGACAGAAAAACATTCAGTACTTC. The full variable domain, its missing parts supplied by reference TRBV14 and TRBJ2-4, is EAGVTQFPSHSVIEKGQTVTLRCDPISGHDNLYWYRRVMGKEIKFLLHFVKESKQDESGMPNNRFLAERTGGTYSTLKVQPAELEDSGVYFCASSQDWGQKNIQYFGAGTRLSVL.

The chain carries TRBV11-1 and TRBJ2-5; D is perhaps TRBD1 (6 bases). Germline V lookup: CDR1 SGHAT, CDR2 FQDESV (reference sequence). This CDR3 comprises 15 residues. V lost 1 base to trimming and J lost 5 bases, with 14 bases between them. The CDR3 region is CASSLVRSGAETQYF. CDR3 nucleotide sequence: TGTGCCAGCAGCTTAGTCAGATCAGGGGCCGAGACCCAGTACTTC. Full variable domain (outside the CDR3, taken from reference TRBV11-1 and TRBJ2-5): EAEVAQSPRYKITEKSQAVAFWCDPISGHATLYWYRQILGQGPELLVQFQDESVVDDSQLPKDRFSAERLKGVDSTLKIQPAELGDSAMYLCASSLVRSGAETQYFGPGTRLLVL.

The CDR3: CASSVDRSSYEQYF. In DNA, the CDR3 is TGTGCCAGCAGTGTTGACAGATCCTCCTACGAGCAGTACTTC. J is TRBJ2-7 and V is TRBV2, with a weak D call TRBD1 (5 bases). Germline CDR1 reads SNHLY; CDR2 reads FYNNEI. V lost 4 bases and J 0 bases, leaving 10 bases between the germline ends. This CDR3 is 14 amino acids long.

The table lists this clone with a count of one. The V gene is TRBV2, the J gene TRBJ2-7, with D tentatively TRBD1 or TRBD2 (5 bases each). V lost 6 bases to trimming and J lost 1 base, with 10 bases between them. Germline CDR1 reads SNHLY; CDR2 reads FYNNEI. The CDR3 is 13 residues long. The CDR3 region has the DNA TGTGCCAGCAGCGCTGGGGGTTCCTACGAGCAGTACTTC. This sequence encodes CASSAGGSYEQYF.

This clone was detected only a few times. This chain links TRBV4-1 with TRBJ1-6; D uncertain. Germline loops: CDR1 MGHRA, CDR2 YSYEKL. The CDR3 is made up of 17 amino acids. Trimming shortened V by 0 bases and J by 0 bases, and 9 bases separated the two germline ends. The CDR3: CASSQEAVSSYNSPLHF. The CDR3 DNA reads TGCGCCAGCAGCCAAGAGGCCGTAAGCTCCTATAATTCACCCCTCCACTTT.

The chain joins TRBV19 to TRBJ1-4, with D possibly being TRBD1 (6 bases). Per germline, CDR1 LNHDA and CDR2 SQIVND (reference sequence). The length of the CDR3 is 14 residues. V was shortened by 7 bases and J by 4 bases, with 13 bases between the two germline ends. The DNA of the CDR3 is TGTGCCAGTACCCTGACAGGACATAATGAAAAACTGTTTTTT. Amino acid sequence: CASTLTGHNEKLFF.

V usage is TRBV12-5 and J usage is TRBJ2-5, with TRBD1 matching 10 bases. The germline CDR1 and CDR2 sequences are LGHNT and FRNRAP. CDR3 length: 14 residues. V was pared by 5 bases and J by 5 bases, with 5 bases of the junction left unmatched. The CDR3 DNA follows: TGTGCTAGTGGTAGACAGGGGGCTGGGGAGACCCAGTACTTC. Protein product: CASGRQGAGETQYF.

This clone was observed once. CDR3 nucleotide sequence: TGTGCCAGCAGCGTGTTGGCAGGTGGTAGCAATGAGCAGTTCTTC. Translated: CASSVLAGGSNEQFF. This chain joins TRBV9 and TRBJ2-1; D unresolved. This CDR3 contains 15 residues. V was trimmed by 2 bases and J by 6 bases, leaving 15 bases between them. Germline-derived CDR1 and CDR2 are SGDLS and YYNGEE.

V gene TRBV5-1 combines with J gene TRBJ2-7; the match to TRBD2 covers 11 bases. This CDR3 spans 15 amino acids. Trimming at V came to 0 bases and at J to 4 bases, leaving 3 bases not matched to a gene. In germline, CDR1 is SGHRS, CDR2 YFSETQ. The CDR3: CASSLDGTSGYEQYF. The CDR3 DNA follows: TGCGCCAGCAGCTTGGATGGGACTAGCGGTTACGAGCAGTACTTC.

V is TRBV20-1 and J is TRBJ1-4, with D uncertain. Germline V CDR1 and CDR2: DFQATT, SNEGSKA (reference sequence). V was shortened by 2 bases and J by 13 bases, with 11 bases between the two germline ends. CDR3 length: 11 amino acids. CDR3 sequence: CSARSPGRLFF. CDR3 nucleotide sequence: TGCAGTGCTAGATCCCCGGGCCGACTGTTTTTT.

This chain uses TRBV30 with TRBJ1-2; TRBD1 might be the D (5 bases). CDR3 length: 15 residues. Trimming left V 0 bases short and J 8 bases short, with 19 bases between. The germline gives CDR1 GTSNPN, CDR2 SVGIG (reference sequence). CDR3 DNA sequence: TGTGCCTGGAGTGTAACCCTGCAGGGATCGGGGGGCTACACCTTC. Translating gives CAWSVTLQGSGGYTF.

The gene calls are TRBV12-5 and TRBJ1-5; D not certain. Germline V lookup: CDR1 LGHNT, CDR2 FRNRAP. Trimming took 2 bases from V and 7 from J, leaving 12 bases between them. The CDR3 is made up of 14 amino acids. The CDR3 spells CASGLTWVDQPQHF. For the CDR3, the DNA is TGTGCTAGTGGTTTGACCTGGGTGGACCAGCCCCAGCATTTT.